Below, 21 T cell receptor beta chains from the same sample are listed, as sequenced in a study of blood T cell repertoires in COVID-19. TCRdb keeps only in-frame clones here, not all; method: immunoSEQ multiplex PCR. The profile shows 150,000 to 200,000 clones, roughly 89% of them singletons. The sequencing sample was made of peripheral blood. Receptors were obtained from a human donor in a cohort sampled during active COVID-19.

The rearrangement joins TRBV19 to TRBJ1-2; D call uncertain. This CDR3 has 11 amino acids. Trimming took 5 bases from V and 7 from J, leaving 8 bases between them. Germline V lookup: CDR1 LNHDA, CDR2 SQIVND (reference sequence). In nucleotides, the CDR3 is TGTGCCAGTAGTGGCGCGGTTGGCTACACCTTC. Residues: CASSGAVGYTF.

This chain joins TRBV20-1 and TRBJ2-3; D is possibly TRBD2 (6 bases). The V end was cut by 3 bases, the J end by 3 bases, with 13 bases between. The CDR3 sequence is 14 residues long. The V gene's germline CDR1 is DFQATT and CDR2 SNEGSKA (reference sequence). The CDR3 DNA follows: TGCAGTGCTAGTGCGGGAAGTGGTACAGATACGCAGTATTTT. This gives the protein CSASAGSGTDTQYF.

The CDR3 loop is CAWRGLAGSYEQYF. As DNA, the CDR3 is TGTGCCTGGAGGGGTCTAGCGGGGTCCTACGAGCAGTACTTC. The V and J genes are TRBV30 and TRBJ2-7; the match to TRBD2 covers 9 bases. The CDR3 extends over 14 amino acids. The V and J ends lost 3 bases and 1 base, in that order; junction bases with no gene match: 4. Germline V lookup: CDR1 GTSNPN, CDR2 SVGIG (reference sequence).

This clone has a single count. The chain recombines TRBV28 with TRBJ1-5, with TRBD1 as a possible D gene (5 bases). The CDR3 covers 18 residues. Trimming took off 6 bases at V and 6 bases at J, with 27 bases between the two ends. In germline, CDR1 is MDHEN, CDR2 SYDVKM. CDR3 residues: CASRLPSSTASGGQPQHF. The CDR3 DNA is TGTGCCAGCAGACTACCCTCCTCGACAGCCTCGGGAGGTCAGCCCCAGCATTTT.

The rearrangement links TRBV25-1 to TRBJ2-7, with D perhaps matching TRBD1 (6 bases). Trimming took 8 bases from V and 1 from J, leaving 12 bases between them. The CDR3 sequence is 13 residues long. Looked up from germline, CDR1 is MGHDK and CDR2 is SYGVNS. CDR3 sequence: CASVDRYSYEQYF. The CDR3 DNA reads TGTGCCAGCGTCGACAGGTATTCCTACGAGCAGTACTTC.

The rearrangement uses TRBV7-8 and TRBJ2-3; 9 nucleotides line up with TRBD2. With 5 bases clipped from V and 4 bases from J, the junction kept 19 bases outside the gene matches. CDR3 length: 19 amino acids. The germline CDR1 and CDR2 sequences are SGHVS and FQNEAQ. Here the CDR3 DNA reads TGTGCCAGCAGCCTCCCCCCGGGGGGTAGCGGGAGAGGGTCAGATACGCAGTATTTT. Encoded protein: CASSLPPGGSGRGSDTQYF.

The chain has TRBV7-3 and TRBJ2-2; a weak D match, TRBD1 (5 bases). V was cut by 7 bases and J by 0 bases, with 9 bases left in between. The germline gives CDR1 SGHTA, CDR2 FQGTGA. CDR3 size: 14 residues. DNA for the CDR3: TGTGCCAGCACAAGGGGTGCGAACACCGGGGAGCTGTTTTTT. Translation: CASTRGANTGELFF.

The chain carries TRBV27 and TRBJ2-1; no reliable D call. With 5 bases removed from V and 6 bases from J, the gap between germline ends came to 14 bases. The CDR3 loop spans 14 amino acids. Per the germline V gene, CDR1 is MNHEY and CDR2 is SMNVEV (reference sequence). Here the CDR3 DNA reads TGTGCCAGCAGTGAAGTCACAGTGAGCAATGAGCAGTTCTTC. Translated, it gives CASSEVTVSNEQFF.

The chain combines TRBV29-1 with TRBJ2-7, with 7 bases fitting TRBD1. Germline V CDR1 and CDR2: SQVTM, ANQGSEA. Trimming removed 3 bases from V and 5 bases from J; junction bases left unmatched: 4. CDR3 length equals 12 residues. CDR3 nucleotides: TGCAGCGTTGAGGCGACAGGGAACGAGCAGTACTTC. Encoded protein: CSVEATGNEQYF.

The rearrangement uses TRBV7-2 and TRBJ2-7; 8 bases are shared with TRBD2. J lost 6 bases, V lost 1 base, and 8 bases had no gene match. Germline V gene sequence: CDR1 SGHTA, CDR2 FQGNSA. This CDR3 has 15 residues. CDR3 in amino acids: CASSLGGTRGREQYF. The CDR3 region has the DNA TGTGCCAGCAGCTTAGGGGGGACTAGAGGGCGCGAGCAGTACTTC. The full variable domain, rest sourced from reference TRBV7-2 and TRBJ2-7, is GAGVSQSPSNKVTEKGKDVELRCDPISGHTALYWYRQSLGQGLEFLIYFQGNSAPDKSGLPSDRFSAERTGGSVSTLTIQRTQQEDSAVYLCASSLGGTRGREQYFGPGTRLTVT.

A word on this clone: A junction end diverges from the germline sequence, so it may reflect a read error. The chain has TRBV7-7 and TRBJ2-2, with TRBD2 matching 9 bases. CDR3 length equals 14 residues. CDR1 SSHAT and CDR2 FNYEAQ come from the germline V gene (reference sequence). The CDR3, as DNA: TGTGCTAGCAGCTTGGTAGCGGGAGCCGGGGAGCTGTTTTTT. It yields the protein CASSLVAGAGELFF. Supplemented by reference TRBV7-7 and TRBJ2-2, the full variable domain reads GAGVSQSPRYKVTKRGQDVTLRCDPISSHATLYWYQQALGQGPEFLTYFNYEAQPDKSGLPSDRFSAERPEGSISTLTIQRTEQRDSAMYRCASSLVAGAGELFFGEGSRLTVL.

CDR3 sequence reads: CASRPDTIMVREQFF. Written as DNA, the CDR3 is TGTGCCAGCAGACCCGACACGATAATGGTAAGGGAGCAGTTCTTC. The J gene is TRBJ2-1, the V gene TRBV7-2; D remains unclear. Trimming shortened V by 6 bases and J by 10 bases, and 22 bases separated the two germline ends. The germline CDR1 and CDR2 sequences are SGHTA and FQGNSA. The CDR3 has 15 amino acids.

The rearrangement joins TRBV24-1 to TRBJ2-3; D might be TRBD1 (6 bases). The V end was cut by 4 bases, the J end by 2 bases, with 9 bases between. Germline values: CDR1 KGHDR, CDR2 SFDVKD. This CDR3 comprises 14 residues. CDR3 DNA sequence: TGTGCCACCAGTGACCGGACAGACACAGATACGCAGTATTTT. Protein product: CATSDRTDTDTQYF.

The chain recombines TRBV18 with TRBJ1-2; possible D gene TRBD1, 5 bases. The CDR3 has 15 amino acids. Trimming left V 5 bases short and J 8 bases short, with 21 bases between. Germline CDR1 KGHSH, CDR2 LQKENI. The CDR3 DNA is TGTGCCAGCTCAAAGAAACAGGTTTCCCTAGGGGGCTACACCTTC. Translation gives CASSKKQVSLGGYTF.

This chain joins TRBV1 and TRBJ2-6; the table's D call of TRBD2 was not tested on the DNA. TRBV1 is flagged as a pseudogene. This CDR3 is built from 20 residues. The CDR3 spells CTSSQQTTSGKEAGANVLTF. CDR3 bases: TGCACCAGCAGCCAACAGACGACTAGCGGGAAGGAAGCTGGGGCCAACGTCCTGACTTTC.

V gene TRBV25-1 combines with J gene TRBJ2-7, with 7 bases aligning to TRBD1. CDR1 is MGHDK, CDR2 SYGVNS, per germline. The CDR3 is made up of 13 amino acids. V was clipped by 6 bases and J by 1 base; unmatched bases: 3. The CDR3 reads CASRGGGSYEQYF. The CDR3 DNA reads TGTGCCAGCAGAGGGGGCGGTTCCTACGAGCAGTACTTC.

The chain links TRBV7-9 to TRBJ1-5; 8 bases line up with TRBD1. The V gene end was trimmed by 4 bases and the J gene end by 2 bases; junction bases not matched to a gene: 7. Germline loops: CDR1 SEHNR, CDR2 FQNEAQ (reference sequence). This CDR3 has 16 residues. The CDR3 region has the DNA TGTGCCAGCAGCTCTACAGGGGGGGTGGGCAATCAGCCCCAGCATTTT. It is translated as CASSSTGGVGNQPQHF.

V gene TRBV23-1 combines with J gene TRBJ2-7, with 7 nucleotides matching TRBD1. TRBV23-1 is sorted into the ORF group, with uncertain function. The trim removed 3 bases at V and 0 bases at J, leaving 23 bases unmatched. The CDR3 length is 21 residues. This chain's CDR3 is CASSQGPGQPFRRPSSYEQYF. Here the CDR3 DNA reads TGCGCCAGCAGTCAGGGACCGGGACAGCCTTTTCGGAGGCCTAGCTCCTACGAGCAGTACTTC.

The rearrangement links TRBV7-9 to TRBJ2-1; a possible D gene is TRBD1 (6 bases). The germline CDR1 and CDR2 sequences are SEHNR and FQNEAQ (reference sequence). The CDR3 sequence is 14 residues long. V shed 4 bases and J shed 7 bases, with 14 bases lying between them. CDR3: CASSSLSGVNEQFF. CDR3 bases: TGTGCCAGCAGCTCGCTTTCAGGGGTAAATGAGCAGTTCTTC.

The chain is built from TRBV3-1 (or the pseudogene TRBV3-2) and TRBJ2-5, with TRBD2 matching over 9 bases. Unmatched junction bases numbered 15, after V lost 4 bases and J lost 3 bases. This CDR3 region has 18 residues. In germline, CDR1 is LGHDT, CDR2 YNNKEL (reference sequence). The CDR3 protein is CASSPRGSEREAKETQYF. The CDR3 DNA sequence: TGTGCCAGCAGCCCCCGGGGATCCGAGCGGGAGGCCAAAGAGACCCAGTACTTC.

The rearrangement joins TRBV6-5 to TRBJ2-7, with no clear D. V dropped 8 bases and J dropped 2 bases, with 16 bases sitting between them. Per the germline V gene, CDR1 is MNHEY and CDR2 is SVGAGI. The CDR3 runs 14 residues. The CDR3 DNA reads as TGTGCCAGCGCAATCGAGAGATTAACCTACGAGCAGTACTTC. Its protein product is CASAIERLTYEQYF.